This TCR beta chain was recovered during a study of blood T cells in healthy people across ages. Points from the study as a whole: When one million T cells were used, diversity estimates were thought to be underestimates. With age, beta diversity per million T cells declined roughly linearly, significantly by about 40. Long-lived donors had more naive CD4+ cells and higher diversity than aged donors.

The V gene's germline CDR1 is LGHNA and CDR2 YSLEER. With 3 bases clipped from V and 4 bases from J, the junction kept 11 bases outside the gene matches. This CDR3 is built from 17 residues. As concerns this clonotype: The antigen remains unidentified.

Alongside a J-beta primer mix, a sample-barcoded 5' primer served in a second PCR lasting 7 to 11 cycles. From the 5' RACE reads, TCRdb called clonotypes with MiXCR, one entry per CDR3 protein. The sample yields around 1,500,000 distinct CDR3 sequences, over 25% seen once. The chain combines TRBV4-3 with TRBJ2-5; the match to TRBD1 covers 10 bases. The sequencing input was blood. The clonotype comes from a woman aged 25-40 years in good health. CDR3: CASSQDGPTGGRETQYF. CDR3 in DNA: TGCGCCAGCAGCCAGGACGGACCGACAGGGGGCCGAGAGACCCAGTACTTC.